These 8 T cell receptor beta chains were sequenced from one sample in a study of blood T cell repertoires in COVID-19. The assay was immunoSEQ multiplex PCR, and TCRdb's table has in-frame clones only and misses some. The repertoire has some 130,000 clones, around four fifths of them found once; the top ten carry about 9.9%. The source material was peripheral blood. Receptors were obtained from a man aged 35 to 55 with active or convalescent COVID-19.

The CDR3 sequence: CASSFGDRSYNEQFF. The CDR3 bases are TGTGCCAGCAGCTTCGGGGACAGGTCCTACAATGAGCAGTTCTTC. V usage is TRBV7-3 and J usage is TRBJ2-1; TRBD1 agrees at 8 bases. Germline lookup yields CDR1 SGHTA and CDR2 FQGTGA. The ends lost 3 bases at V and 1 base at J; junction bases unmatched: 2. The CDR3 extends over 15 amino acids.

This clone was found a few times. The CDR3 DNA follows: TGTGCCACCAGTGATAAGGGGGGGAGAAATTCACCCCTCCACTTT. It translates to CATSDKGGRNSPLHF. V and J are TRBV24-1 and TRBJ1-6; TRBD1 is a possible D gene (6 bases). The germline V gene has CDR1 KGHDR and CDR2 SFDVKD. V lost 3 bases and J 7 bases, leaving 12 bases between the germline ends. This CDR3 spans 15 amino acids.

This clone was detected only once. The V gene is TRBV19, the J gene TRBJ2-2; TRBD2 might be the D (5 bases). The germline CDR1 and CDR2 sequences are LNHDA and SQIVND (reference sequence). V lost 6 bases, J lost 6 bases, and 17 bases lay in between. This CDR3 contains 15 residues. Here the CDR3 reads CASRTSGTGAGELFF. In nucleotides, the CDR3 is TGTGCCAGTAGGACGAGTGGTACCGGGGCCGGGGAGCTGTTTTTT.

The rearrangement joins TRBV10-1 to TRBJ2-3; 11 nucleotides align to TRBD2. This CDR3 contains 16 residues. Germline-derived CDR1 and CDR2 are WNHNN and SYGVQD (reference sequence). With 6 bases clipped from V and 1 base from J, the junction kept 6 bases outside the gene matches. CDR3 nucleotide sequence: TGCGCCAGCAGCTCGACTAGCGGGGCGGGCACAGATACGCAGTATTTT. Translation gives CASSSTSGAGTDTQYF.

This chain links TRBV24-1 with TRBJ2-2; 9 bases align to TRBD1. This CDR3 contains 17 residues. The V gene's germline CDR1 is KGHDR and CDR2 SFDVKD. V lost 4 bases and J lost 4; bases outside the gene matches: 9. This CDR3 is CATSDSQGARVTGELFF. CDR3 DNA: TGTGCCACCAGTGACTCACAGGGGGCTCGCGTCACCGGGGAGCTGTTTTTT.

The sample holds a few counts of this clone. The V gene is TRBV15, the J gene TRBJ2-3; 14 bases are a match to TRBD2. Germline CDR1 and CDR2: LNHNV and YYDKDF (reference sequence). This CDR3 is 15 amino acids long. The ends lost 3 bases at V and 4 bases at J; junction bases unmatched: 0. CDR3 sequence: CATSRTSGGADTQYF. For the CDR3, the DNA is TGTGCCACCAGCAGGACTAGCGGGGGGGCAGATACGCAGTATTTT. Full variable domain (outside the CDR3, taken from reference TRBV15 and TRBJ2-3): DAMVIQNPRYQVTQFGKPVTLSCSQTLNHNVMYWYQQKSSQAPKLLFHYYDKDFNNEADTPDNFQSRRPNTSFCFLDIRSPGLGDTAMYLCATSRTSGGADTQYFGPGTRLTVL.

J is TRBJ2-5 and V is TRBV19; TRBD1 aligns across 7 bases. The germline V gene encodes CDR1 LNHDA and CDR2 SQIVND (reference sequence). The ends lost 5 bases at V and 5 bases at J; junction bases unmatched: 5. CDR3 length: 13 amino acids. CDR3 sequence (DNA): TGTGCCAGTAGTGAGACAGGGAAGGAGACCCAGTACTTC. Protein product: CASSETGKETQYF.

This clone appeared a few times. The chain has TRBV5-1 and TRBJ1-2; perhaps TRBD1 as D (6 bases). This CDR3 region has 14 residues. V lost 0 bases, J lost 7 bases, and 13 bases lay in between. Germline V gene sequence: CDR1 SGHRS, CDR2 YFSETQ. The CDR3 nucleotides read TGCGCCAGCAGCTTGGTAGAACAGGGTGGTGGCTACACCTTC. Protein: CASSLVEQGGGYTF.